This TCR beta chain derives from a study of blood T cells in healthy people across ages. Study-wide findings and caveats: Higher diversity, along with more naive CD4+ cells, distinguished long-lived donors from aged donors. PBMCs went unsorted, and a conclusive naive versus antigen-experienced comparison was therefore prevented. The unknown donor CMV status may have confounded expanded clonotype changes.

The second PCR ran roughly 6 to 11 cycles with a sample-barcoded 5' primer and J-beta primers. Tagging of each cDNA molecule was performed by a template-switch adaptor with 12 random nucleotides. One entry per CDR3 protein results from TCRdb running MiXCR on the 5' RACE reads. The sample contains roughly 1,500,000 distinct CDR3 sequences, approximately 42% of which appear only once. CDR1 is MNHNY, CDR2 SVGAGI, per germline (reference sequence). The CDR3 spans 14 residues. Trimming shortened V by 5 bases and J by 1 base, and 8 bases separated the two germline ends. A remark on this clonotype: Its antigen is currently unknown.

The rearrangement uses TRBV6-6 and TRBJ2-2; maybe TRBD1 (6 bases). This clonotype was obtained from a young woman in good health. The sequenced sample was blood. CDR3 sequence (DNA): TGTGCCAGCAGTACACAGGGGAACACCGGGGAGCTGTTTTTT. Protein: CASSTQGNTGELFF.